These 15 T cell receptor beta chains came from one sample sequenced in a study of blood T cell repertoires in COVID-19. The repertoire was sequenced with immunoSEQ multiplex PCR; TCRdb's copy has only in-frame clones and lacks some. Seen here are 230,000 or so clones, over 75% observed once, and the top ten hold 1.9%. Sequenced material: peripheral blood. The receptors stem from a man aged 40-49 years with active or convalescent COVID-19.

The chain joins TRBV7-9 to TRBJ2-6; possibly TRBD2 for D (5 bases). The CDR3 spans 19 residues. Germline loops: CDR1 SEHNR, CDR2 FQNEAQ (reference sequence). Between the trimmed V and J ends, which lost 2 bases and 0 bases, there was a span of 17 bases. The CDR3 reads CASSLRLVASASGANVLTF. In DNA, the CDR3 is TGTGCCAGCAGCTTACGGTTGGTAGCGTCTGCCTCTGGGGCCAACGTCCTGACTTTC.

The table lists this clone with a few counts. The chain is built from TRBV18 and TRBJ2-4; the match to TRBD2 covers 7 bases. V was pared by 4 bases and J by 0 bases, with 6 bases of the junction left unmatched. Germline assignment: CDR1 KGHSH and CDR2 LQKENI. The CDR3 is made up of 16 amino acids. The CDR3 protein is CASSQISGGAKNIQYF. CDR3 nucleotide sequence: TGTGCCAGCTCACAGATCTCGGGGGGAGCCAAAAACATTCAGTACTTC.

The V gene is TRBV2, the J gene TRBJ2-2; a weak D match, TRBD1 (6 bases). Germline CDR1 is SNHLY and CDR2 is FYNNEI. The CDR3 consists of 13 residues. The V end was cut by 6 bases, the J end by 6 bases, with 11 bases between. DNA for the CDR3: TGTGCCAGCAGCGTACAGGGAGCCGGGGAGCTGTTTTTT. Translated: CASSVQGAGELFF. Using reference TRBV2 and TRBJ2-2 for the parts outside the CDR3, the full variable domain is EPEVTQTPSHQVTQMGQEVILRCVPISNHLYFYWYRQILGQKVEFLVSFYNNEISEKSEIFDDQFSVERPDGSNFTLKIRSTKLEDSAMYFCASSVQGAGELFFGEGSRLTVL.

V usage is TRBV6-5 and J usage is TRBJ1-1; 7 bases match TRBD1. This CDR3 is built from 16 residues. Germline V CDR1 and CDR2: MNHEY, SVGAGI. Unmatched junction bases numbered 8, after V lost 2 bases and J lost 2 bases. In DNA, the CDR3 is TGTGCCAGCAGTTACGCCCACAGGGGAGGCAACACTGAAGCTTTCTTT. It encodes CASSYAHRGGNTEAFF.

CDR3 coding DNA: TGCAGCGTAACTAGCGGGCCAACCTACAATGAGCAGTTCTTC. Its translation is CSVTSGPTYNEQFF. This chain connects TRBV29-1 to TRBJ2-1; 9 bases are a match to TRBD2. Germline CDR1 SQVTM, CDR2 ANQGSEA. The CDR3 covers 14 residues. The V segment lost 6 bases and the J segment 2 bases; nucleotides outside the gene matches: 5.

The chain employs TRBV27 and TRBJ1-1, with D uncertain. CDR1 is MNHEY, CDR2 SMNVEV, per germline (reference sequence). V was clipped by 7 bases and J by 7 bases, with 16 bases between them. The CDR3 has 13 residues. This chain's CDR3 is CASISWADGEAFF. The CDR3, as DNA: TGTGCCAGCATTAGTTGGGCAGATGGTGAAGCTTTCTTT.

The chain has TRBV5-1 and TRBJ2-5; D unresolved. Germline-derived CDR1 and CDR2 are SGHRS and YFSETQ. V was cut by 2 bases and J by 5 bases, with 10 bases left in between. The CDR3 contains 13 residues. CDR3 coding DNA: TGCGCCAGCAGCTTATTAAATCCCGAGACCCAGTACTTC. Its protein product is CASSLLNPETQYF. The full variable domain, completed using reference TRBV5-1 and TRBJ2-5, is KAGVTQTPRYLIKTRGQQVTLSCSPISGHRSVSWYQQTPGQGLQFLFEYFSETQRNKGNFPGRFSGRQFSNSRSEMNVSTLELGDSALYLCASSLLNPETQYFGPGTRLLVL.

V gene TRBV9 combines with J gene TRBJ2-1; D is perhaps TRBD2 (5 bases). The CDR3 consists of 16 residues. The germline V gene encodes CDR1 SGDLS and CDR2 YYNGEE. Between the trimmed V and J ends, which lost 3 bases and 7 bases, there was a span of 20 bases. DNA of the CDR3: TGTGCCAGCAGCGACCCCTCCGGCGGGTGGGGTAATGAGCAGTTCTTC. This codes for CASSDPSGGWGNEQFF.

The chain links TRBV7-2 to TRBJ2-1; 9 nucleotides line up with TRBD1. CDR3 length: 15 amino acids. J gave up 5 bases and V 5 bases, and 7 bases lay outside the gene matches. The germline V gene has CDR1 SGHTA and CDR2 FQGNSA. This CDR3 reads CASSPGGDRDNEQFF. CDR3 bases: TGTGCCAGCAGCCCAGGAGGGGACAGGGACAATGAGCAGTTCTTC. Together with reference TRBV7-2 and TRBJ2-1, the CDR3 gives the full variable domain: GAGVSQSPSNKVTEKGKDVELRCDPISGHTALYWYRQSLGQGLEFLIYFQGNSAPDKSGLPSDRFSAERTGGSVSTLTIQRTQQEDSAVYLCASSPGGDRDNEQFFGPGTRLTVL.

This clone showed up just once. This chain uses TRBV10-2 with TRBJ2-7, with D hard to call. The CDR3 runs to 12 residues. Looked up from germline, CDR1 is WSHSY and CDR2 is SAAADI. The V gene lost 4 bases and the J gene lost 4 bases, with 8 bases spanning the gap. The CDR3 sequence: CASSAGFYEQYF. In nucleotides, the CDR3 is TGCGCCAGCAGTGCAGGCTTTTACGAGCAGTACTTC.

The chain combines TRBV4-1 with TRBJ2-5; 8 positions agree with TRBD1. Looked up from germline, CDR1 is MGHRA and CDR2 is YSYEKL. CDR3 size: 15 residues. The V gene end was trimmed by 3 bases and the J gene end by 5 bases; junction bases not matched to a gene: 8. CDR3 sequence: CASSQVTGAGETQYF. The CDR3 bases are TGCGCCAGCAGCCAGGTGACAGGGGCGGGGGAGACCCAGTACTTC.

The V call is TRBV28, the J call TRBJ2-1; TRBD2 matches 10 bases. Germline CDR1 reads MDHEN; CDR2 reads SYDVKM. The V segment lost 2 bases and the J segment 10 bases; nucleotides outside the gene matches: 8. This CDR3 contains 15 residues. The chain's CDR3 is CASSLGGTSAREQFF. The CDR3, as DNA: TGTGCCAGCAGTTTAGGTGGGACTAGCGCTCGCGAGCAGTTCTTC.

Written as DNA, the CDR3 is TGTGCCAGCAGCTCCGGCGGCGAGCAGTTCTTC. Translating gives CASSSGGEQFF. The chain uses TRBV11-2 and TRBJ2-1; D is unclear. V was cut by 4 bases and J by 10 bases, with 8 bases left in between. This CDR3 has 11 residues. Germline V gene sequence: CDR1 SGHAT, CDR2 FQNNGV.

This clone turned up a few times. The chain links TRBV3-1 (or the pseudogene TRBV3-2) to TRBJ1-1; 8 positions agree with TRBD1. Germline CDR1 and CDR2: LGHDT and YNNKEL (reference sequence). V was pared by 6 bases and J by 8 bases, with 8 bases of the junction left unmatched. The CDR3 is 13 residues long. CDR3 sequence: CASSLRQGREAFF. The DNA for the CDR3 is TGTGCCAGCAGTCTAAGACAGGGGCGGGAAGCTTTCTTT.

The DNA for the CDR3 is TGTGCCAGCAGTTCCCCCCGGGACAGGGGGCGCGCTGGGGCCAACGTCCTGACTTTC. This codes for CASSSPRDRGRAGANVLTF. The J gene is TRBJ2-6, the V gene TRBV27, with 12 bases identical to TRBD1. Per germline, CDR1 MNHEY and CDR2 SMNVEV (reference sequence). V shed 4 bases and J 2 bases; nucleotides not matched to a gene: 9. The CDR3 is 19 residues long.